The source of this TCR beta chain is a study of cytomegalovirus exposure and HLA in healthy donors. General study findings and limits: Within a later analysis, the majority of CMV-associated TCR beta chains appeared HLA-restricted. The authors later linked a missense DCLRE1C variant to TCR beta V- and J-gene trimming. The records held CMV serostatus as the only immune exposure information. In vitro work confirmed that a few CMV-associated chains recognize CMV antigens.

This clone appeared a few times. Its antigen remains unknown. The study ran its PCR with 60 Vbeta and 13 Jbeta primers. Using immunoSEQ multiplex PCR, the repertoire was profiled, and TCRdb retains in-frame clones only, with some absent. The sample has approximately 140,000 clones; about four fifths are singletons. The CDR3 loop spans 15 amino acids. The ends lost 6 bases at V and 0 bases at J; junction bases unmatched: 5. The V gene's germline CDR1 is MNHNY and CDR2 SVGAGI (reference sequence). This receptor was taken from a woman aged 40 to 55 in good health and CMV-seronegative. The chain is built from TRBV6-6 and TRBJ2-5, with 9 bases aligning to TRBD1. The specimen sequenced was PBMCs. The DNA for the CDR3 is TGTGCCAGCAGGTCCGGGACAGGGTACCAAGAGACCCAGTACTTC. Translating gives CASRSGTGYQETQYF.